This T cell receptor (beta chain) was recovered during a study of OX40 agonist ivuxolimab in advanced cancers. For the study at large: Recorded diagnoses for dose-escalation patients were hepatocellular carcinoma, melanoma, renal cell or head and neck cancer.

This table comes from immunoSEQ multiplex PCR, and its TCRdb copy is limited to in-frame clones, with some not included. The table has 50,000 to 55,000 clones, around 91% seen once; the top ten hold roughly 10%. With regard to this clone: The antigen is unknown.

Study-wide results and limits: Clones of CD4+ and CD8+ blood T cells grew by week 6 at doses of 0.1 to 3.0 mg/kg. No determination was made of the antigen specificity of the expanded peripheral T cells.

The V and J ends lost 4 bases and 8 bases respectively, with 12 bases between them. The CDR3 covers 13 residues. CDR1 is SGDLS, CDR2 YYNGEE, per germline. This chain links TRBV9 with TRBJ2-2; no definite D call. The origin of this receptor is an adult with an advanced solid tumor such as melanoma, head and neck, liver or kidney cancer. Material: CD4+ or CD8+ T cells sorted from blood, obtained in a trial of the OX40 agonist ivuxolimab. CDR3 sequence reads: CASSPQVSGELFF. In nucleotides, the CDR3 is TGTGCCAGCAGCCCCCAGGTGTCAGGGGAGCTGTTTTTT.